This entry is about one T cell receptor (beta chain). The antigen remains unidentified. This sample was included in a study of cytomegalovirus exposure and HLA in healthy donors. Findings of the study overall: Later analysis associated a missense DCLRE1C variant with TCR beta V- and J-gene trimming. Reports described diagnosis of cytomegalovirus status by the classifier as highly specific and sensitive.

The CDR3 loop spans 15 amino acids. Germline lookup yields CDR1 SNHLY and CDR2 FYNNEI. Trimming left V 6 bases short and J 8 bases short, with 17 bases between. PCR amplification relied on 60 Vbeta primers (plus 13 Jbeta primers). Assay: immunoSEQ multiplex PCR; the TCRdb copy retains only in-frame clones and omits some. The sample has approximately 54,000 clones. The chain is built from TRBV2 and TRBJ1-6; maybe TRBD1 (5 bases). This clonotype originated in a woman in her forties in good health and CMV-seronegative. Sequenced sample: PBMCs. This CDR3 is CASSERQPIDSPLHF. The CDR3 DNA follows: TGTGCCAGCAGCGAACGACAGCCTATTGATTCACCCCTCCACTTT.